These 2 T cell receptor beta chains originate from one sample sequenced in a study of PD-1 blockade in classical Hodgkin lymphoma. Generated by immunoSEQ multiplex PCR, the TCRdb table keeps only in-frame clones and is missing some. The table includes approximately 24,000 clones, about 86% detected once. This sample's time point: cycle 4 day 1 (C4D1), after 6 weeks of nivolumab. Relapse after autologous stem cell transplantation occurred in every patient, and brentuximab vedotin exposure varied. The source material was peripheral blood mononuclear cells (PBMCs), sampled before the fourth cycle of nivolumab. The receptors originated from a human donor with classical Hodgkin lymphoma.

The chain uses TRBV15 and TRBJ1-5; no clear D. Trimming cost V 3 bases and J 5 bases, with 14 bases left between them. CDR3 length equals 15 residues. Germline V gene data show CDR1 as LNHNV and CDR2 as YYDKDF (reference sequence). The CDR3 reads CATSRGPPKDQPQHF. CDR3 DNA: TGTGCCACCAGCAGGGGCCCTCCGAAGGATCAGCCCCAGCATTTT.

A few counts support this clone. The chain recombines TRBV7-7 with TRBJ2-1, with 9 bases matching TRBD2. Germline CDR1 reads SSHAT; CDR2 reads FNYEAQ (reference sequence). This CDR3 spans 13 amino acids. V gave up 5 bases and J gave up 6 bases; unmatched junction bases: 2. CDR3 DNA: TGTGCCAGCAGCCTGGGACTAGCCAATGAGCAGTTCTTC. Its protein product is CASSLGLANEQFF.